Listed here is a single TCR beta chain. What it recognizes is unknown. This entry comes from a study of shared clonotypes between healthy human individuals. Study overall: Ranging from 18 to 49 in age, donors were a couple of women and a few men. A donor's plate count was three for CD4 naive and three for CD4 memory; CD8 naive had two and CD8 memory one.

Study-wide results and limits: Enrolling few donors narrowed the genetic and exposure-history diversity that was represented.

Trimming removed 3 bases at V and 4 bases at J, with 16 bases between. The CDR3 has 16 amino acids. Germline lookup yields CDR1 KGHSH and CDR2 LQKENI. TCRdb keeps only in-frame clones here, not all; method: immunoSEQ multiplex PCR. Among approximately 2.5 million clones listed, around nine tenths were seen once. The rearrangement links TRBV18 to TRBJ1-5; perhaps TRBD1 as D (6 bases). Source material: naive CD4+ T cells sorted from blood. The sample's subset: CD45RA+ positively selected. The receptor comes from a man in his late teens or twenties in good health. This CDR3 is CASSPPGAGENQPQHF. CDR3 DNA: TGTGCCAGCTCACCGCCGGGTGCAGGGGAGAATCAGCCCCAGCATTTT.